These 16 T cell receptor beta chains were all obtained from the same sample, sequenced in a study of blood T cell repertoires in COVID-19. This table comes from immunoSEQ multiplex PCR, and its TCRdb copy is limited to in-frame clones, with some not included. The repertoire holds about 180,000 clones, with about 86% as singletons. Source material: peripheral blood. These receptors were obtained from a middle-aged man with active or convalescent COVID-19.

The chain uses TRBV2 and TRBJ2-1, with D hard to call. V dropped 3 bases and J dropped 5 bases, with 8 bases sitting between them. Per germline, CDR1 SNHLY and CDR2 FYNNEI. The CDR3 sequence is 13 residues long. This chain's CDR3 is CASSENANNEQFF. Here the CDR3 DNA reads TGTGCCAGCAGTGAGAATGCTAACAATGAGCAGTTCTTC.

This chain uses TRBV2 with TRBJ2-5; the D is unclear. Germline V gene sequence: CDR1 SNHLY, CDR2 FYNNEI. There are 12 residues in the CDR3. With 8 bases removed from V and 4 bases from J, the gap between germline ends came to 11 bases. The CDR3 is CASLTSLETQYF. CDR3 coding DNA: TGTGCCAGCCTCACTTCCTTAGAGACCCAGTACTTC.

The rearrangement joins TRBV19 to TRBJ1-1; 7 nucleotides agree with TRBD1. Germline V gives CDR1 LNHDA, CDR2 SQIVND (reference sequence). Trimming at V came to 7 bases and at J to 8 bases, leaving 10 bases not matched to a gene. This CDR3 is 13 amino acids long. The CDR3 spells CASTYRGLREAFF. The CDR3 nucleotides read TGTGCCAGTACCTACAGGGGTTTGCGAGAAGCTTTCTTT.

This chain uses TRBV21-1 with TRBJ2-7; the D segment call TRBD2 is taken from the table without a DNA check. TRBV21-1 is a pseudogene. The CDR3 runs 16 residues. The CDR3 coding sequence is TGTGCCAGCAGCAAGACTAGCGGGGGACCCATCTACGAGCAGTACTTC. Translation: CASSKTSGGPIYEQYF.

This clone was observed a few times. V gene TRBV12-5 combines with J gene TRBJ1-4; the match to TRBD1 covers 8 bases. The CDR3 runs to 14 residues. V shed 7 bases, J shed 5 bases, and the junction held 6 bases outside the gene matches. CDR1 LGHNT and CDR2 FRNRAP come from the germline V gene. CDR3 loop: CASATDRGNEKLFF. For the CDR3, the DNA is TGTGCTAGTGCCACCGACAGGGGAAATGAAAAACTGTTTTTT.

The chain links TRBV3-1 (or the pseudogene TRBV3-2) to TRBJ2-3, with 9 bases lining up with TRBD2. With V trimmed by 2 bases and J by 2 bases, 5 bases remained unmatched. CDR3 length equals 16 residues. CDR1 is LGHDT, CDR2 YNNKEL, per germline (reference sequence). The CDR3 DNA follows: TGTGCCAGCAGCCAACTAGCGGGGATAACCACAGATACGCAGTATTTT. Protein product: CASSQLAGITTDTQYF.

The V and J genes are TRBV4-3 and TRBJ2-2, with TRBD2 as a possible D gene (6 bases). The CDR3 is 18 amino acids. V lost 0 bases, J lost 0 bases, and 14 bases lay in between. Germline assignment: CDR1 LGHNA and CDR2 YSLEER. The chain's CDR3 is CASSQEVGRGANTGELFF. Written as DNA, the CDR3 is TGCGCCAGCAGCCAAGAGGTCGGGCGGGGCGCGAACACCGGGGAGCTGTTTTTT.

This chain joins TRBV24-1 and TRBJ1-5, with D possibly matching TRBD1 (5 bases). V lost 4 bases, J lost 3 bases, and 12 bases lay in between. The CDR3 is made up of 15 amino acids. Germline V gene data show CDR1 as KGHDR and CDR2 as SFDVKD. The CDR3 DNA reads TGTGCCACCAGTGACACAGACAGTTTCAATCAGCCCCAGCATTTT. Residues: CATSDTDSFNQPQHF.

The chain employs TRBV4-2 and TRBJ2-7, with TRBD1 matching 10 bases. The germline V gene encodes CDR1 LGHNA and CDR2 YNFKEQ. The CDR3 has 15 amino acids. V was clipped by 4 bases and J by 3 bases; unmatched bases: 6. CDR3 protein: CASSPWTGGDYEQYF. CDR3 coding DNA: TGTGCCAGCAGCCCTTGGACAGGGGGAGACTACGAGCAGTACTTC.

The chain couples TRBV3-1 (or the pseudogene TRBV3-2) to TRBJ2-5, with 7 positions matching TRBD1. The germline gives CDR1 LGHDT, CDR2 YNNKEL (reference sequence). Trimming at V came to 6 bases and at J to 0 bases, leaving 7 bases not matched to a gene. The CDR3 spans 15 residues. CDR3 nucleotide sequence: TGTGCCAGCAGGCCCCGGCAGGGGGACCAAGAGACCCAGTACTTC. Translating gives CASRPRQGDQETQYF.

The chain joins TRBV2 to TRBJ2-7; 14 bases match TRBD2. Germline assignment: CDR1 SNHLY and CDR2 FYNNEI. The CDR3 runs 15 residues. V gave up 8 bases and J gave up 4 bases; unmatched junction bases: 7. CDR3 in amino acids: CASQGGTSGSYEQYF. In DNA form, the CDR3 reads TGTGCCAGCCAGGGGGGGACTAGCGGGAGTTACGAGCAGTACTTC.

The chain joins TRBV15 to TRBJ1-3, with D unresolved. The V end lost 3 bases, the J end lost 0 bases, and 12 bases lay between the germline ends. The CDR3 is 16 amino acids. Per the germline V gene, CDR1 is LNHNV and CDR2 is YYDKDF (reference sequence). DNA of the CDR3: TGTGCCACCAGCAGTTTGTCTCTTCTCTCTGGAAACACCATATATTTT. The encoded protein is CATSSLSLLSGNTIYF.

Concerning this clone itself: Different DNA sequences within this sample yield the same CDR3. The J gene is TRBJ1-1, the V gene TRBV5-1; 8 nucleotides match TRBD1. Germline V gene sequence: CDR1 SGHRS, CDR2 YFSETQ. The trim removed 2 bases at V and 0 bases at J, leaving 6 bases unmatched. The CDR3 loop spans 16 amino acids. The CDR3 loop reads CASSLGRGLMNTEAFF. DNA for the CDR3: TGCGCCAGCAGCTTAGGCAGGGGGCTGATGAACACTGAAGCTTTCTTT.

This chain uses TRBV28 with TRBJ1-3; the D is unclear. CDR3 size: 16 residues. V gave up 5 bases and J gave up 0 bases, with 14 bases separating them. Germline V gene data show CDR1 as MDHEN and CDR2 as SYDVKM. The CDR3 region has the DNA TGTGCCAGCAGTGGCCCCCGATCTAGCTCTGGAAACACCATATATTTT. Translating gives CASSGPRSSSGNTIYF.

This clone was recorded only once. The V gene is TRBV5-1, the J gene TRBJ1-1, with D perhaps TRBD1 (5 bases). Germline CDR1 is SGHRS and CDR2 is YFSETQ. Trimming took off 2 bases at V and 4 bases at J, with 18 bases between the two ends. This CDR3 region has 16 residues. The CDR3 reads CASSLEPGGSSTEAFF. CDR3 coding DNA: TGCGCCAGCAGCTTAGAACCGGGGGGATCCAGCACTGAAGCTTTCTTT.

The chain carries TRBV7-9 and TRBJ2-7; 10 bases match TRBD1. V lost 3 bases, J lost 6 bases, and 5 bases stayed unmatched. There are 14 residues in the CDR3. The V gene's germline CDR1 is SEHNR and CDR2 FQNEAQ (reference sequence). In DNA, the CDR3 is TGTGCCAGCAGCTTCGGACAGGGGGGAGGCGAGCAGTACTTC. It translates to CASSFGQGGGEQYF.